Below are 24 T cell receptor beta chains sequenced from a single sample in a study of Graves' ophthalmopathy and Graves' hyperthyroidism. TCR beta CDR3 regions were amplified from RNA transcripts. Amplification began with first-round RT-PCR using HTBI primers, then second-round multiplex PCR was performed. Each CDR3 protein is one row after TCRdb ran MiXCR on the multiplex PCR reads. The repertoire has under 200,000 distinct CDR3 sequences, 30% to 45% of them found once; the top ten carry approximately 6.3%. The sequencing sample was made of peripheral blood. These receptors were collected from a woman aged 35 to 49 with Graves' ophthalmopathy.

With regard to this clonotype: In this CDR3 the conserved last residue, phenylalanine or tryptophan, is missing, so a read error is likely. The DNA is left out, because the CDR3 cannot be placed on it with certainty; the CDR3 is given as TCRdb lists it. This chain joins TRBV7-8 and TRBJ1-3. Including both end residues, the CDR3 is 11 amino acids long. Germline V gene sequence: CDR1 SGHVS, CDR2 FQNEAQ. CDR3 residues: CASSLVGRESV.

This clonotype was seen a few times. The chain uses TRBV12-3 or TRBV12-4 and TRBJ1-6; D perhaps matches TRBD1 (6 bases). The CDR3 has 14 amino acids. V gave up 7 bases and J gave up 7 bases, with 14 bases separating them. This chain's CDR3 is CASTRNQGNSPLHF. In nucleotides, the CDR3 is TGTGCCAGCACGCGTAATCAGGGGAATTCACCCCTCCACTTT.

The chain links TRBV6-1 to TRBJ1-2; TRBD1 aligns across 10 bases. The V gene end was trimmed by 10 bases and the J gene end by 8 bases; junction bases not matched to a gene: 13. Germline V gene data show CDR1 as MNHNS and CDR2 as SASEGT. The CDR3 sequence is 14 residues long. The chain's CDR3 is CATRPGTGAKGYTF. DNA for the CDR3: TGTGCCACACGGCCCGGGACAGGGGCAAAGGGCTACACCTTC.

In this sample, this clonotype turned up many times. CDR3: CASSLEGGIVSPLHF. The CDR3 DNA follows: TGTGCCAGCAGCTTGGAGGGCGGAATTGTTTCACCCCTCCACTTT. The chain employs TRBV7-2 and TRBJ1-6; D is ambiguous. V was clipped by 3 bases and J by 9 bases, with 15 bases between them. Germline assignment: CDR1 SGHTA and CDR2 FQGNSA. The CDR3 is 15 amino acids.

The rearrangement links TRBV12-5 to TRBJ2-2; D is unresolved. The ends were cut back, 2 bases at V and 4 bases at J, with 8 bases in the middle. Per the germline V gene, CDR1 is LGHNT and CDR2 is FRNRAP. This CDR3 comprises 14 residues. CDR3 region: CASGLQVRTGELFF. CDR3 nucleotide sequence: TGTGCTAGTGGTTTGCAAGTCCGCACCGGGGAGCTGTTTTTT.

Ten or more counts support this clonotype. The chain combines TRBV2 with TRBJ1-6; no definite D call. CDR1 and CDR2 from the germline V gene are SNHLY and FYNNEI. The V end lost 3 bases, the J end lost 0 bases, and 12 bases lay between the germline ends. CDR3 length equals 17 residues. CDR3: CASSDSRLSSYNSPLHF. CDR3 coding DNA: TGTGCCAGCAGTGATAGTCGACTTAGCTCCTATAATTCACCCCTCCACTTT.

This clonotype was detected only a few times. The V call is TRBV24-1, the J call TRBJ2-5; D is unresolved. The V end lost 7 bases, the J end lost 0 bases, and 8 bases lay between the germline ends. Germline CDR1 reads KGHDR; CDR2 reads SFDVKD. CDR3 size: 13 residues. CDR3 loop: CATSQANQETQYF. The CDR3 nucleotides read TGTGCCACCAGCCAGGCTAACCAAGAGACCCAGTACTTC.

The V gene is TRBV19, the J gene TRBJ1-1; perhaps TRBD1 as D (5 bases). V lost 8 bases to trimming and J lost 1 base, with 14 bases between them. Per the germline V gene, CDR1 is LNHDA and CDR2 is SQIVND (reference sequence). The CDR3 consists of 14 residues. The CDR3 sequence is CASSSQGRNTEAFF. The CDR3 nucleotides are TGTGCCAGTTCTTCGCAGGGCCGGAACACTGAAGCTTTCTTT.

In its sample, this clonotype was seen many times. This sequence joins TRBV20-1 and TRBJ2-7; 11 bases line up with TRBD2. The CDR3 is made up of 16 amino acids. Unmatched junction bases numbered 11, after V lost 4 bases and J lost 3 bases. CDR1 and CDR2 from the germline V gene are DFQATT and SNEGSKA (reference sequence). The CDR3 region is CSANPTGLAVYYEQYF. CDR3 sequence (DNA): TGCAGTGCTAATCCCACGGGACTAGCGGTGTACTACGAGCAGTACTTC.

This clonotype was detected many times. The chain employs TRBV3-1 and TRBJ1-1, with D perhaps TRBD1 (5 bases). V was cut by 5 bases and J by 3 bases, with 13 bases left in between. The CDR3 extends over 14 amino acids. Germline V gives CDR1 LGHDT, CDR2 YNNKEL (reference sequence). The CDR3 here is CASSEGTGYTEAFF. The CDR3 DNA reads as TGTGCCAGCAGCGAAGGGACGGGATACACTGAAGCTTTCTTT.

This clonotype was recorded many times. The chain joins TRBV29-1 to TRBJ2-7; D remains unclear. CDR1 and CDR2 from the germline V gene are SQVTM and ANQGSEA. V was shortened by 1 base and J by 1 base, with 11 bases between the two germline ends. The CDR3 has 14 residues. The CDR3 coding sequence is TGCAGCGTTGAAGGCAGGACGACGTCCTACGAGCAGTACTTC. Its translation: CSVEGRTTSYEQYF.

The V and J genes are TRBV12-3 or TRBV12-4 and TRBJ1-1; D is possibly TRBD1 (5 bases). The CDR3 loop spans 16 amino acids. Trimming pared 6 bases from V and 11 bases from J, leaving 28 bases between. Here the CDR3 reads CASSLWGDLNFLYAFF. The CDR3 DNA is TGTGCCAGCAGCCTATGGGGCGATCTTAATTTTTTATACGCTTTCTTT.

This clonotype occurred many times. The chain combines TRBV4-2 with TRBJ2-3; a weak D match, TRBD2 (5 bases). This CDR3 has 16 amino acids. Germline V gene data show CDR1 as LGHNA and CDR2 as YNFKEQ. Trimming stripped 0 bases from V and 2 bases from J, with 12 bases between. The CDR3 DNA is TGTGCCAGCAGCCAAGATCAACTAGAAGCCACAGATACGCAGTATTTT. Translated, it gives CASSQDQLEATDTQYF.

This clonotype was observed at least ten times. The V and J genes are TRBV3-1 and TRBJ1-6; perhaps TRBD1 as D (5 bases). V was cut by 4 bases and J by 3 bases, with 16 bases left in between. CDR1 is LGHDT and CDR2 is YNNKEL in the germline V gene (reference sequence). There are 17 residues in the CDR3. CDR3 amino acids: CASSPAIGGNYNSPLHF. CDR3 coding DNA: TGTGCCAGCAGCCCGGCCATCGGGGGGAACTATAATTCACCCCTCCACTTT.

This clonotype was detected ten times or more. The V call is TRBV6-2 or TRBV6-3, the J call TRBJ2-7; D unclear. Germline CDR1 is MNHEY and CDR2 is SVGEGT. The germline V and J ends were trimmed by 6 bases and 0 bases, with 3 bases remaining between them. The length of the CDR3 is 11 residues. The CDR3 loop reads CASRSSYEQYF. CDR3 coding DNA: TGTGCCAGCAGGAGCTCCTACGAGCAGTACTTC.

This clonotype was seen at least ten times. This rearrangement joins TRBV9 to TRBJ1-2; D is possibly TRBD1 (6 bases). The CDR3 sequence is 17 residues long. Deletions cut 3 bases from V and 2 bases from J, with 20 bases between. CDR1 is SGDLS and CDR2 is YYNGEE in the germline V gene. CDR3 bases: TGTGCCAGCAGCGCTCAGAAGGGGGGGCTGCACAACTATGGCTACACCTTC. Translated, it gives CASSAQKGGLHNYGYTF.

This clonotype was found many times. The chain has TRBV10-3 and TRBJ2-7; D might be TRBD1 (6 bases). Germline CDR1 and CDR2: ENHRY and SYGVKD. V was clipped by 0 bases and J by 0 bases, with 12 bases between them. The CDR3 totals 16 residues. This CDR3 reads CAISESRGINSYEQYF. Here the CDR3 DNA reads TGTGCCATCAGTGAGTCGAGGGGGATAAACTCCTACGAGCAGTACTTC.

The V call is TRBV20-1, the J call TRBJ1-1; 9 bases are shared with TRBD1. The V gene's germline CDR1 is DFQATT and CDR2 SNEGSKA (reference sequence). Trimming cost V 6 bases and J 0 bases; bases outside gene matches: 2. The length of the CDR3 is 13 residues. This CDR3 reads CSAWTGVNTEAFF. In DNA, the CDR3 is TGCAGTGCCTGGACAGGGGTGAACACTGAAGCTTTCTTT.

This chain uses TRBV9 with TRBJ1-1, with 8 bases matching TRBD1. V was clipped by 7 bases and J by 11 bases; unmatched bases: 7. Germline loops: CDR1 SGDLS, CDR2 YYNGEE. The CDR3 contains 11 residues. CDR3 region: CASRGTGRAFF. The CDR3 DNA sequence: TGTGCCAGCCGGGGGACAGGCCGGGCTTTCTTT.

This clonotype showed up just once. The chain is built from TRBV24-1 and TRBJ1-2, with a weak D call TRBD1 (5 bases). V was trimmed by 9 bases and J by 5 bases, leaving 12 bases between them. The CDR3 extends over 12 amino acids. Germline V gene sequence: CDR1 KGHDR, CDR2 SFDVKD. The CDR3 protein is CATSGTVYGYTF. The CDR3 DNA follows: TGTGCCACCTCCGGGACTGTGTATGGCTACACCTTC.

The chain has TRBV6-1 and TRBJ2-2, with D uncertain. The CDR3 length is 10 residues. The germline CDR1 and CDR2 sequences are MNHNS and SASEGT. Deletions cut 8 bases from V and 4 bases from J, with 2 bases between. CDR3 coding DNA: TGTGCCAGCGCCACCGGGGAGCTGTTTTTT. It is translated as CASATGELFF.

V is TRBV5-1 and J is TRBJ1-4, with TRBD1 as a possible D gene (6 bases). The germline CDR1 and CDR2 sequences are SGHRS and YFSETQ. There are 14 residues in the CDR3. The ends were cut back, 0 bases at V and 3 bases at J, with 6 bases in the middle. The chain's CDR3 is CASSLGQANEKLFF. CDR3 nucleotides: TGCGCCAGCAGCTTGGGACAGGCTAATGAAAAACTGTTTTTT.

This clonotype came up many times. The V call is TRBV6-2 or TRBV6-3, the J call TRBJ2-7; D remains ambiguous. Germline V gives CDR1 MNHEY, CDR2 SVGEGT. V gave up 4 bases and J gave up 3 bases, with 7 bases separating them. CDR3 length: 12 residues. The CDR3 region has the DNA TGTGCCAGCAGTTCCTTATTCTACGAGCAGTACTTC. Protein product: CASSSLFYEQYF.

This clonotype was observed many times. The chain couples TRBV6-4 to TRBJ1-3; D is possibly TRBD1 (5 bases). The CDR3 runs to 18 residues. Germline values: CDR1 MRHNA, CDR2 SNTAGT. V was clipped by 6 bases and J by 0 bases, with 21 bases between them. CDR3: CASRTNDRILSSGNTIYF. The CDR3 nucleotides are TGTGCCAGCAGAACCAATGACAGAATCTTGAGCTCTGGAAACACCATATATTTT.